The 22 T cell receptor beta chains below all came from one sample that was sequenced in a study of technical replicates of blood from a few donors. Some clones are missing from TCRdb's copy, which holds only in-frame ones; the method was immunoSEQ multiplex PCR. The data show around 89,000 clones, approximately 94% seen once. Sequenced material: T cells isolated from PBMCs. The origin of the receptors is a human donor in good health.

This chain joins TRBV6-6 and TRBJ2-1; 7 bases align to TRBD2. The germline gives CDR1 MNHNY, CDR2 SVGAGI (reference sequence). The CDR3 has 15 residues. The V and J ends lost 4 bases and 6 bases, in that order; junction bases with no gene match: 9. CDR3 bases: TGTGCCAGCAGTTCCCGGACTAGGTCTCTCAATGAGCAGTTCTTC. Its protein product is CASSSRTRSLNEQFF.

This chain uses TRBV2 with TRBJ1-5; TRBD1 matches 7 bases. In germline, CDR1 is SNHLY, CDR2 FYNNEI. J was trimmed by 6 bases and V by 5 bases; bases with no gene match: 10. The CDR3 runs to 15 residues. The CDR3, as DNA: TGTGCCAGCAGTCTTGACAGGGCAGCGGGTCAGCCCCAGCATTTT. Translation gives CASSLDRAAGQPQHF. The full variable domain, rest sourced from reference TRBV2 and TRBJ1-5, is EPEVTQTPSHQVTQMGQEVILRCVPISNHLYFYWYRQILGQKVEFLVSFYNNEISEKSEIFDDQFSVERPDGSNFTLKIRSTKLEDSAMYFCASSLDRAAGQPQHFGDGTRLSIL.

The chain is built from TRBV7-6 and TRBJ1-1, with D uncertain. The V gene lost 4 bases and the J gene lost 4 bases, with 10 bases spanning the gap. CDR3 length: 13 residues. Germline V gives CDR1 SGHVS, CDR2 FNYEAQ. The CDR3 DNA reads TGTGCCAGCAGCTACCAACACCGCACTGAAGCTTTCTTT. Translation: CASSYQHRTEAFF.

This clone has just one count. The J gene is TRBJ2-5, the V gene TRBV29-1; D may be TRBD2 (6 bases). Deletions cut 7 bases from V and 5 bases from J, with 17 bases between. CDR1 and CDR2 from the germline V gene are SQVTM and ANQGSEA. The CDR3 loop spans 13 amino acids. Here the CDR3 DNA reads TGCAGCGGCCAACGGGAGAGTTGGGAGACCCAGTACTTC. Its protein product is CSGQRESWETQYF.

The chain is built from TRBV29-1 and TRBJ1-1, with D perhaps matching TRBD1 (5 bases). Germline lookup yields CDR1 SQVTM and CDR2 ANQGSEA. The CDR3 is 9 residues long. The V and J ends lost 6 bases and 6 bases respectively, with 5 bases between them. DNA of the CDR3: TGCAGCGTAGGGGCTGAAGCTTTCTTT. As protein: CSVGAEAFF.

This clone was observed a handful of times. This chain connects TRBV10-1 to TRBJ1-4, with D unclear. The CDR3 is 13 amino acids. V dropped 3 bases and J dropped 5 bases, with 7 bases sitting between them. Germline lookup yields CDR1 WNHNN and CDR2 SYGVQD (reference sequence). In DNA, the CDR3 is TGCGCCAGCAGTGATAGCATAAATGAAAAACTGTTTTTT. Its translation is CASSDSINEKLFF.

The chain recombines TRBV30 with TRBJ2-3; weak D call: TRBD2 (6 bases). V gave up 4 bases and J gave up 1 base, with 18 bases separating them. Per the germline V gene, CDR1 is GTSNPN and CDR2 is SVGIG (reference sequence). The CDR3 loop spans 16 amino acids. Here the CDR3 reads CAWTPDSGLRTDTQYF. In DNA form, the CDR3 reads TGTGCCTGGACTCCCGATTCGGGACTTCGCACAGATACGCAGTATTTT.

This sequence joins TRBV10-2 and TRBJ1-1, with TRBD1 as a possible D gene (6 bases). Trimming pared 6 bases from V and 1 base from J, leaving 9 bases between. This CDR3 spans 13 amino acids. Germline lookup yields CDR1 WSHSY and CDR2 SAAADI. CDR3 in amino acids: CASRDRRNTEAFF. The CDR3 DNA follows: TGCGCCAGCAGGGACAGACGGAACACTGAAGCTTTCTTT.

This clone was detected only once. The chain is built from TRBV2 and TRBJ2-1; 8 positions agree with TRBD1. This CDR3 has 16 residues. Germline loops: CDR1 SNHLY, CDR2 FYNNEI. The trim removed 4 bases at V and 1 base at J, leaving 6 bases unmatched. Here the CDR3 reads CASSVPGGLSYNEQFF. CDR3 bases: TGTGCCAGCAGTGTTCCAGGGGGCCTTTCCTACAATGAGCAGTTCTTC.

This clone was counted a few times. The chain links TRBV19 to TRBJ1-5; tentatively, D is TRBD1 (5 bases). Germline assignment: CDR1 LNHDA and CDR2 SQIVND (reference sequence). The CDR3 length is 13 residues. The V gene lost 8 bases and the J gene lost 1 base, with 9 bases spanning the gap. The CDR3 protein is CASRTLSNQPQHF. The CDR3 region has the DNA TGTGCCAGTCGGACATTGAGCAATCAGCCCCAGCATTTT.

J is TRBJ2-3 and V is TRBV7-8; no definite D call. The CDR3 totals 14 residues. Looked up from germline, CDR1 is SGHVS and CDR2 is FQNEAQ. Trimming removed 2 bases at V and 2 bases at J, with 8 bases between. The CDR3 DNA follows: TGTGCCAGCAGCTTACTAGTGGCCACAGATACGCAGTATTTT. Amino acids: CASSLLVATDTQYF.

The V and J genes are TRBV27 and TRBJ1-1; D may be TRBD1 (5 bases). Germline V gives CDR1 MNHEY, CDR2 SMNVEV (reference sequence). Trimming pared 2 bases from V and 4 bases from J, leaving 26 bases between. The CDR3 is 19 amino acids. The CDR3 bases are TGTGCCAGCAGTTTAGGGGCCGGCCAGGCTACTCTTGGGGCCACTGAAGCTTTCTTT. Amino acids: CASSLGAGQATLGATEAFF.

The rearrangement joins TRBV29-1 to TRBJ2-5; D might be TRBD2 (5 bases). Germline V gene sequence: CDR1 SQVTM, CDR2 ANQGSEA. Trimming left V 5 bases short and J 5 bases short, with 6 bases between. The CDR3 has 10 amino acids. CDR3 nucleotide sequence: TGCAGCGTTTCGGGGGAGACCCAGTACTTC. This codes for CSVSGETQYF.

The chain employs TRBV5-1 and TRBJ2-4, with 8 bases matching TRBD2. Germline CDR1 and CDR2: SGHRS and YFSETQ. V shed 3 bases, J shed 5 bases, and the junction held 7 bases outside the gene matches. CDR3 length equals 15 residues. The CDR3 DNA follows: TGCGCCAGCAGCTCTTCGGGGGGGACACAAAACATTCAGTACTTC. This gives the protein CASSSSGGTQNIQYF. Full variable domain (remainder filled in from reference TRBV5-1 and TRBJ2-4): KAGVTQTPRYLIKTRGQQVTLSCSPISGHRSVSWYQQTPGQGLQFLFEYFSETQRNKGNFPGRFSGRQFSNSRSEMNVSTLELGDSALYLCASSSSGGTQNIQYFGAGTRLSVL.

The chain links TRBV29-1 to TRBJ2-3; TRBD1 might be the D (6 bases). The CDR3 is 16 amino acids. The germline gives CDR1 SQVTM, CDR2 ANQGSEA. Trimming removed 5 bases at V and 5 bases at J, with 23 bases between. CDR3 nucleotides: TGCAGCGTTACAGTCCCCGACAGCAAAGGGGGAGATACGCAGTATTTT. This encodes CSVTVPDSKGGDTQYF.

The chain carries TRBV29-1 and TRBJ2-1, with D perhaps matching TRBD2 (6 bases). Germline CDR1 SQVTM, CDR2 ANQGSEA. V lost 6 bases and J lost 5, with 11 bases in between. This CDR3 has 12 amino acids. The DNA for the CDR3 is TGCAGCGTGGGAGGAATCCACAATGAGCAGTTCTTC. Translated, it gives CSVGGIHNEQFF.

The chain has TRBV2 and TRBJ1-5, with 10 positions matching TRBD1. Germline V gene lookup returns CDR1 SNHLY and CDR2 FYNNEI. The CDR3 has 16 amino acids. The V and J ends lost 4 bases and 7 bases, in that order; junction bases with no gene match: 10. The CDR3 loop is CASSGQATGGGQPQHF. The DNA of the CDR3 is TGTGCCAGCAGTGGTCAAGCGACAGGGGGCGGACAGCCCCAGCATTTT.

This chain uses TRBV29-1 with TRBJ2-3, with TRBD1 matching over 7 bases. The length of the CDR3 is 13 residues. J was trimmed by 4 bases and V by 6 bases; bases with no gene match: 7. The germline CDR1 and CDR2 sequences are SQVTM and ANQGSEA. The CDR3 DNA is TGCAGCGTCGCAGACAGGGCCGCAGATACGCAGTATTTT. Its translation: CSVADRAADTQYF.

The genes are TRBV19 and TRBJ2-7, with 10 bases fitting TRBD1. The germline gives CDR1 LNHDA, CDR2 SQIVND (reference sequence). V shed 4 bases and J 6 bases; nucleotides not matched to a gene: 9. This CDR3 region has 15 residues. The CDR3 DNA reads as TGTGCCAGTAGTACCCTGGACAGGGGGGTACGCGAGCAGTACTTC. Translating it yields CASSTLDRGVREQYF.

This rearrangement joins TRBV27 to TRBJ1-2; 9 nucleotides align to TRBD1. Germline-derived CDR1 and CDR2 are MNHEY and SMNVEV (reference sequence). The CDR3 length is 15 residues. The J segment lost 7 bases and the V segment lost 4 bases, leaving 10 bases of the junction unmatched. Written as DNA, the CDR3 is TGTGCCAGCAGTTGGGTGACAGGGGGAGTGCGTGGCTACACCTTC. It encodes CASSWVTGGVRGYTF.

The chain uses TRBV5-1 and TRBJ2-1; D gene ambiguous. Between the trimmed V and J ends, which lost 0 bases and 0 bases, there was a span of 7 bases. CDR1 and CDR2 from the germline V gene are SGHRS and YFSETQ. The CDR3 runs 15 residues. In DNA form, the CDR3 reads TGCGCCAGCAGCTTGGAACCGAGCTCCTACAATGAGCAGTTCTTC. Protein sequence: CASSLEPSSYNEQFF.

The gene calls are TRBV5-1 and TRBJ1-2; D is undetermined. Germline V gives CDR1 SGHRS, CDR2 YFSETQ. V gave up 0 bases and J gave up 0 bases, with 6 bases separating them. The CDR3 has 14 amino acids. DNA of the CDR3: TGCGCCAGCAGCTTGGGGCAAGCTAACTATGGCTACACCTTC. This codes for CASSLGQANYGYTF.